The clone carrying this TCR beta chain has only a few counts. Its antigen is not identified. Amplification used 60 Vbeta primers and 13 Jbeta primers. Profiling relied on immunoSEQ multiplex PCR, and the TCRdb table lists in-frame clones only, not all of them. Of more than 100,000 clones listed, less than 90% were seen once; the top ten hold less than 2%. The data are from a study of cytomegalovirus exposure and HLA in healthy donors. Broader study findings: 164 TCR beta chains were listed as cytomegalovirus-associated. According to a later analysis, most TCR beta chains associated with CMV appeared HLA-restricted. Segments of the TCR beta V type were, in most cases, productive about 87% or about 30% of the time in an earlier analysis.

The V gene end was trimmed by 7 bases and the J gene end by 7 bases; junction bases not matched to a gene: 4. This CDR3 spans 14 amino acids. Looked up from germline, CDR1 is SEHNR and CDR2 is FQNEAQ (reference sequence). The gene calls are TRBV7-9 and TRBJ1-6; 10 bases map to TRBD1. Sample: PBMCs. This clonotype was obtained from a man aged 35 to 55 in good health and CMV-seronegative. The CDR3 bases are TGTGCCAGCACCGGGACAGGGGCCAATTCACCCCTCCACTTT. Protein: CASTGTGANSPLHF.